This T cell receptor (beta chain) comes out of a study of cytomegalovirus exposure and HLA in healthy donors. General study findings and limits: The study recorded 150 to 200 TCR beta chains that were cytomegalovirus-associated.

The PCR contained 60 Vbeta and 13 Jbeta primers. Only in-frame clones appear in the TCRdb table, and some are missing; sequencing was by immunoSEQ multiplex PCR. Of 180,000 or so clones in the sample, around 80% were seen once. This clone was recorded only once. Its cognate antigen is unknown. At one end the junction does not follow the germline gene, possibly because of a read error. At the DNA level, this CDR3 is encoded by other sequences in the same sample as well. CDR3 length: 14 amino acids. Looked up from germline, CDR1 is MNHEY and CDR2 is SVGAGI. This clonotype was sampled from a woman aged 40-49 years in good health and CMV-seropositive. Sequencing was done on a sample of PBMCs. The rearrangement uses TRBV6-5 and TRBJ2-7, with D perhaps TRBD1 (6 bases). The CDR3 bases are TGTGCTAGCAGTAAACAGGGTCCCCCCCTGGGGCAGTACTTC. Protein: CASSKQGPPLGQYF.